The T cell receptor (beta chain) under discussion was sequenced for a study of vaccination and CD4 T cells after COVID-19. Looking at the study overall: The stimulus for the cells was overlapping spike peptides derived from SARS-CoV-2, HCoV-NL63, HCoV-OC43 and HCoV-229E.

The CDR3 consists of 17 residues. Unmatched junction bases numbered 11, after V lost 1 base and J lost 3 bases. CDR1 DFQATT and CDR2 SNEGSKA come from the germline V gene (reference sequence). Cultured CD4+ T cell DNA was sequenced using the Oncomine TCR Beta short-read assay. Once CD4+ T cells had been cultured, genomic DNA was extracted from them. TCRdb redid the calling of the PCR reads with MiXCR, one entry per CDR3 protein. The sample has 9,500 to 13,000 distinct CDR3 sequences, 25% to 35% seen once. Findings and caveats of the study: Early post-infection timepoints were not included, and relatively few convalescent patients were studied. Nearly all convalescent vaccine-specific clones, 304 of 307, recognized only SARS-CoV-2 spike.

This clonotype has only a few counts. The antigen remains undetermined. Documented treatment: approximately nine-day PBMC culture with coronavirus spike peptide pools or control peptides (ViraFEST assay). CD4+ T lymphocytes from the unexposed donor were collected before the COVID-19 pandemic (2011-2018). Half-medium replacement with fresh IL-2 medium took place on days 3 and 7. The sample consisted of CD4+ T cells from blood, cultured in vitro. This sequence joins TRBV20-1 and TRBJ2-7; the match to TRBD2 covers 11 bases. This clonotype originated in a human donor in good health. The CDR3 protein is CSARGLRLAGIDYEQYF. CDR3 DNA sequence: TGCAGTGCTAGAGGTCTCCGACTAGCGGGAATCGACTACGAGCAGTACTTC.